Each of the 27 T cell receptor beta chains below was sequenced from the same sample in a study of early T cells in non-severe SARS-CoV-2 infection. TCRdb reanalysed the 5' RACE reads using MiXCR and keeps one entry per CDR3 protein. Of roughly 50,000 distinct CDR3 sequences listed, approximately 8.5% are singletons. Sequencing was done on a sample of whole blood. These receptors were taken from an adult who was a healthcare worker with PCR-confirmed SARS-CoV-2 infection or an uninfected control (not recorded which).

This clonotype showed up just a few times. DNA of the CDR3: TGCAGCGTGACATCTTTGGACTATGGCTACACCTTC. Its translation: CSVTSLDYGYTF. This chain joins TRBV29-1 and TRBJ1-2; D unclear. The CDR3 loop spans 12 amino acids. V was clipped by 6 bases and J by 3 bases, with 11 bases between them. Germline CDR1 and CDR2: SQVTM and ANQGSEA.

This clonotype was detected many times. The CDR3 DNA reads TGTGCCTGGAGCAGTCAGGCGATGGGCTACACCTTC. This codes for CAWSSQAMGYTF. The rearrangement uses TRBV30 and TRBJ1-2; D is undetermined. Trimming removed 3 bases at V and 8 bases at J, with 13 bases between. CDR1 and CDR2 from the germline V gene are GTSNPN and SVGIG (reference sequence). There are 12 residues in the CDR3.

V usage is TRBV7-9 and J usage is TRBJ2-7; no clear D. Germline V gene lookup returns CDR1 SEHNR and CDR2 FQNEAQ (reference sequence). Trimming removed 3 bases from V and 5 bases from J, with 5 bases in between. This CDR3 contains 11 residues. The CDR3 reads CASSFVNEQYF. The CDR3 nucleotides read TGTGCCAGCAGCTTTGTTAACGAGCAGTACTTC.

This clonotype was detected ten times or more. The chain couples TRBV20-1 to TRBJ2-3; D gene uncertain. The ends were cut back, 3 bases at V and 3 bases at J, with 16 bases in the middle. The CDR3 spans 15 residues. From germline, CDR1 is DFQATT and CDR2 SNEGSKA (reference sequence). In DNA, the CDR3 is TGCAGTGCTAGTGCCATAGTCCCTGGGACAGATACGCAGTATTTT. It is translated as CSASAIVPGTDTQYF.

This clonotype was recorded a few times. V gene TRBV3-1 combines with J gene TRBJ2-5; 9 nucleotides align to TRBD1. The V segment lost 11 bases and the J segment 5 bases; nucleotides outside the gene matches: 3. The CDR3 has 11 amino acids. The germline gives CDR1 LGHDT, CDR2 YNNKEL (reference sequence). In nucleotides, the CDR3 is TGTGCCGTACAGGGGGCTGAGACCCAGTACTTC. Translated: CAVQGAETQYF.

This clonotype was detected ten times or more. CDR3 in DNA: TGTGCCAGCAGCTCCCCGGGACAGGGACCCGAGCAGTACTTC. It is translated as CASSSPGQGPEQYF. V usage is TRBV7-6 and J usage is TRBJ2-7, with TRBD1 matching over 9 bases. This CDR3 spans 14 amino acids. The V segment lost 4 bases and the J segment 6 bases; nucleotides outside the gene matches: 7. Germline assignment: CDR1 SGHVS and CDR2 FNYEAQ.

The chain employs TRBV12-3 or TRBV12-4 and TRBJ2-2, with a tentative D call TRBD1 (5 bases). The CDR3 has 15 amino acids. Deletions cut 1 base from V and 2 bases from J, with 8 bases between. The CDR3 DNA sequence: TGTGCCAGCAGTTTAGAGGACATCAACACCGGGGAGCTGTTTTTT. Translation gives CASSLEDINTGELFF.

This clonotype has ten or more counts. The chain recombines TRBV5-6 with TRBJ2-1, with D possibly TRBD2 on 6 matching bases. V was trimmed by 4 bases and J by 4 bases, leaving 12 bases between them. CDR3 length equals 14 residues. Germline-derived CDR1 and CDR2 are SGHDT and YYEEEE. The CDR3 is CASSRDGRYNEQFF. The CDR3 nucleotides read TGTGCCAGCAGCCGCGACGGGAGATACAATGAGCAGTTCTTC.

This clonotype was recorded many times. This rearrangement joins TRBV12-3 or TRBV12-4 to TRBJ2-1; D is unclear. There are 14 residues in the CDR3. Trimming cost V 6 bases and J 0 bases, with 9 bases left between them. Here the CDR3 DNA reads TGTGCCAGCAGCAGACCCCGCTCCTACAATGAGCAGTTCTTC. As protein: CASSRPRSYNEQFF.

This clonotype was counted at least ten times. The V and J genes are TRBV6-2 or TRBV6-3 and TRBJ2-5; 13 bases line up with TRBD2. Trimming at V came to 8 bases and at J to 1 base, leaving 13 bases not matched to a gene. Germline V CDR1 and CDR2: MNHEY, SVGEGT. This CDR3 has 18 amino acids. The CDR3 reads CASPLPGTSGKGQETQYF. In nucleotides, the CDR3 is TGTGCCAGCCCGCTACCCGGGACTAGCGGGAAGGGCCAAGAGACCCAGTACTTC.

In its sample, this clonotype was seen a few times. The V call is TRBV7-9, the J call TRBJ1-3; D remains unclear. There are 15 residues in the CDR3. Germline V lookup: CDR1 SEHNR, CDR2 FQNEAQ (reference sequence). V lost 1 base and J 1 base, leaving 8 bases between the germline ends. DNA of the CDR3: TGTGCCAGCAGCTTAGGTTCCAAATCTGGAAACACCATATATTTT. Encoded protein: CASSLGSKSGNTIYF.

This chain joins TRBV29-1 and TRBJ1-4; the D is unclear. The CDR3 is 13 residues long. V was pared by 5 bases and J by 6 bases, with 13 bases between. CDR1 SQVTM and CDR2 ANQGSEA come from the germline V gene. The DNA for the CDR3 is TGCAGCGTTCCCGGGAAAGGAGATGAAAAACTGTTTTTT. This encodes CSVPGKGDEKLFF.

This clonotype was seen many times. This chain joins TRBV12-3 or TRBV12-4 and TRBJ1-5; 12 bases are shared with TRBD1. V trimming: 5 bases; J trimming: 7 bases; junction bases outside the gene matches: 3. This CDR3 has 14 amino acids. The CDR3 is CASSGTGGRQPQHF. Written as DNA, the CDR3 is TGTGCCAGCAGTGGGACAGGGGGCAGGCAGCCCCAGCATTTT.

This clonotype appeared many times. The CDR3 protein is CASSLGTGNQETQYF. The CDR3 nucleotides read TGTGCCAGCAGCTTGGGGACAGGGAACCAAGAGACCCAGTACTTC. The chain couples TRBV5-4 to TRBJ2-5; 8 bases line up with TRBD1. CDR1 is SGHNT and CDR2 is YYREEE in the germline V gene (reference sequence). CDR3 size: 15 residues. V trimming: 0 bases; J trimming: 0 bases; junction bases outside the gene matches: 1.

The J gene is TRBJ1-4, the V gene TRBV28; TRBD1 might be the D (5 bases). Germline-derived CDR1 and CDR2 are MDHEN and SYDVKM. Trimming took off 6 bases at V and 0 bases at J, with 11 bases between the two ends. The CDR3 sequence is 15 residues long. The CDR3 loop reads CASRLQGATNEKLFF. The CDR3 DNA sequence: TGTGCCAGCAGGCTTCAGGGTGCAACTAATGAAAAACTGTTTTTT.

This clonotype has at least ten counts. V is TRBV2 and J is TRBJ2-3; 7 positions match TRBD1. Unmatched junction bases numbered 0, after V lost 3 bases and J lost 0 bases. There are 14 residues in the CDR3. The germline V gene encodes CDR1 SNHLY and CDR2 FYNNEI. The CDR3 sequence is CASSEDRSTDTQYF. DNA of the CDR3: TGTGCCAGCAGTGAGGACAGGAGCACAGATACGCAGTATTTT.

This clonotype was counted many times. The CDR3 reads CASRPGGLTGEKLFF. In DNA form, the CDR3 reads TGTGCCAGCAGACCGGGAGGGCTAACGGGTGAAAAACTGTTTTTT. The rearrangement uses TRBV7-2 and TRBJ1-4; D ambiguous. Per germline, CDR1 SGHTA and CDR2 FQGNSA. V dropped 6 bases and J dropped 7 bases, with 18 bases sitting between them. The CDR3 is 15 residues long.

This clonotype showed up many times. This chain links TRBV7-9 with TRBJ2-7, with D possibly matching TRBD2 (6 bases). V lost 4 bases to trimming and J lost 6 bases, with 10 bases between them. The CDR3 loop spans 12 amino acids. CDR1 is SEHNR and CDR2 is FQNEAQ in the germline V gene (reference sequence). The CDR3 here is CASSSGLGEQYF. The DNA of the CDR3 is TGTGCCAGCAGCTCGGGACTCGGCGAGCAGTACTTC. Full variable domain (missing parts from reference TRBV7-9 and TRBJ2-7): DTGVSQNPRHKITKRGQNVTFRCDPISEHNRLYWYRQTLGQGPEFLTYFQNEAQLEKSRLLSDRFSAERPKGSFSTLEIQRTEQGDSAMYLCASSSGLGEQYFGPGTRLTVT.

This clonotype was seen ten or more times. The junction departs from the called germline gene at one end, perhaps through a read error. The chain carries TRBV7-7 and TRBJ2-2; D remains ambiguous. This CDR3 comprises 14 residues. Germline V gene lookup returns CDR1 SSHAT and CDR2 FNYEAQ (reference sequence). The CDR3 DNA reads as TGTGCTAGCAGCTTAGCACCAACCTTCGGGGAGCTGTTTTTT. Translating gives CASSLAPTFGELFF.

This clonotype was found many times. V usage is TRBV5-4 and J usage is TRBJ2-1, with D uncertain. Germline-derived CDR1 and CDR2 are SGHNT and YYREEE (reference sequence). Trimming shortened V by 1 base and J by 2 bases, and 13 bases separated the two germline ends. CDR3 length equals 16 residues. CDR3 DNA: TGTGCCAGCAGCTTGTATCAGGACCCTCCCTACAATGAGCAGTTCTTC. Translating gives CASSLYQDPPYNEQFF.

The CDR3 DNA sequence: TGCGCCAGCAATCCGGGGGGTGAAGAGACCCAGTACTTC. Protein sequence: CASNPGGEETQYF. This chain links TRBV5-1 with TRBJ2-5; 7 bases agree with TRBD2. CDR1 and CDR2 from the germline V gene are SGHRS and YFSETQ. The CDR3 length is 13 residues. Trimming at V came to 6 bases and at J to 3 bases, leaving 5 bases not matched to a gene.

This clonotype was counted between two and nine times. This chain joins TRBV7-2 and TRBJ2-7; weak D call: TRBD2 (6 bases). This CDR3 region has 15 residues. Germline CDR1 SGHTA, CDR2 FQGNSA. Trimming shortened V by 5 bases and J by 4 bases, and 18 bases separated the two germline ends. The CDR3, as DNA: TGTGCCAGCAGCCCCGACGCGGGAAGGACTTACGAGCAGTACTTC. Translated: CASSPDAGRTYEQYF.

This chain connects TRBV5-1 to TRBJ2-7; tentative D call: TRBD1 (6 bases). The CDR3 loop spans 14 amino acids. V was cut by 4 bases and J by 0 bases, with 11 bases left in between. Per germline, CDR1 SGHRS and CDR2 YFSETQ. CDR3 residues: CASSVNRASYEQYF. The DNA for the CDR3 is TGCGCCAGCAGCGTCAACAGGGCCTCCTACGAGCAGTACTTC.

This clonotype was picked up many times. This chain's CDR3 is CASSPRDRVDYGYTF. CDR3 DNA sequence: TGTGCCAGCAGTCCCCGCGACAGGGTTGACTATGGCTACACCTTC. The chain carries TRBV6-6 and TRBJ1-2, with 7 bases matching TRBD1. The CDR3 is made up of 15 amino acids. Germline-derived CDR1 and CDR2 are MNHNY and SVGAGI (reference sequence). Trimming removed 5 bases from V and 3 bases from J; junction bases left unmatched: 9.

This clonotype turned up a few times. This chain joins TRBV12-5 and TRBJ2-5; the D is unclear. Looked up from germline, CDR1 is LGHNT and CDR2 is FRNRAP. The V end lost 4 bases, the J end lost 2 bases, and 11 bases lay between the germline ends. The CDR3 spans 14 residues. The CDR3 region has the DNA TGTGCTAGTGGTTCCGGCCTGGGTCAAGAGACCCAGTACTTC. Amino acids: CASGSGLGQETQYF.

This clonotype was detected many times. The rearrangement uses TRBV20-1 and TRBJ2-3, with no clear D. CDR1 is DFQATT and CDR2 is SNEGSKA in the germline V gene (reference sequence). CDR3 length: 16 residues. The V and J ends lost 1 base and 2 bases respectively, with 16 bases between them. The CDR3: CSARGGLLGPTDTQYF. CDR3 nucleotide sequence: TGCAGTGCTAGAGGGGGATTGCTAGGGCCCACAGATACGCAGTATTTT.

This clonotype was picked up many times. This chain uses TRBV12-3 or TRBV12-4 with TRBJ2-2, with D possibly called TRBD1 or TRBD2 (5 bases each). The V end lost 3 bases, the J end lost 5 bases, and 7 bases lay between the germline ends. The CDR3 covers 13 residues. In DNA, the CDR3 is TGTGCCAGCAGTTTGAGGGGTACCGGGGAGCTGTTTTTT. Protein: CASSLRGTGELFF.